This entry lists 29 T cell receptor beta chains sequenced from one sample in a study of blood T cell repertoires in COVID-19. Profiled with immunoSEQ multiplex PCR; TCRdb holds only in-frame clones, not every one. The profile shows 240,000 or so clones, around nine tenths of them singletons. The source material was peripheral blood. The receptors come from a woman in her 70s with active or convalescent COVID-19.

The CDR3 nucleotides read TGCGCCAGCGACGTAGCGGGGAGGAACACCGGGGAGCTGTTTTTT. Translated, it gives CASDVAGRNTGELFF. J is TRBJ2-2 and V is TRBV5-1; 8 bases align to TRBD2. CDR3 size: 15 residues. After removal of 7 bases from V and 1 base from J, the junction contained 6 bases not matched to a gene. CDR1 SGHRS and CDR2 YFSETQ come from the germline V gene.

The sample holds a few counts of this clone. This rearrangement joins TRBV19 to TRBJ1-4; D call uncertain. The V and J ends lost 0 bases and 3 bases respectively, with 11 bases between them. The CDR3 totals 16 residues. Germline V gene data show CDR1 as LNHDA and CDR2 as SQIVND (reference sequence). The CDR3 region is CASSIDLTEPNEKLFF. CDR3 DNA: TGTGCCAGTAGTATAGATCTTACGGAGCCTAATGAAAAACTGTTTTTT. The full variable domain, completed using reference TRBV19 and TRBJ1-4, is DGGITQSPKYLFRKEGQNVTLSCEQNLNHDAMYWYRQDPGQGLRLIYYSQIVNDFQKGDIAEGYSVSREKKESFPLTVTSAQKNPTAFYLCASSIDLTEPNEKLFFGSGTQLSVL.

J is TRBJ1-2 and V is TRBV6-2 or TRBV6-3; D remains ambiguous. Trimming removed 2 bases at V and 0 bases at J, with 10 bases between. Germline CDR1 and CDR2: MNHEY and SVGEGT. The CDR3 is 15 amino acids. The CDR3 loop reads CASSYDRSANYGYTF. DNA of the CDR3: TGTGCCAGCAGTTACGATCGGAGTGCTAACTATGGCTACACCTTC.

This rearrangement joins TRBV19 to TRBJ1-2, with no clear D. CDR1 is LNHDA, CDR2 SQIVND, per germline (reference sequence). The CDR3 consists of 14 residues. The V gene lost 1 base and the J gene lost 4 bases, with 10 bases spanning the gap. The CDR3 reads CASSIGGRTYGYTF. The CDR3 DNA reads TGTGCCAGTAGTATAGGAGGAAGAACCTATGGCTACACCTTC.

CDR3 in amino acids: CASSSQETQYF. CDR3 nucleotide sequence: TGTGCCAGCAGTTCTCAAGAGACCCAGTACTTC. The rearrangement links TRBV6-2 or TRBV6-3 to TRBJ2-5, with D uncertain. This CDR3 spans 11 amino acids. CDR1 and CDR2 (germline): MNHEY, SVGEGT. V dropped 4 bases and J dropped 2 bases, with 2 bases sitting between them.

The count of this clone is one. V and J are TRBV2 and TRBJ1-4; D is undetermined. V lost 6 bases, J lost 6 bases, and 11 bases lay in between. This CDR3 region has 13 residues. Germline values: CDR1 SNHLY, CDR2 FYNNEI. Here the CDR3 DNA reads TGTGCCAGCAGGGCCGTACCCTATGAAAAACTGTTTTTT. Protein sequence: CASRAVPYEKLFF.

CDR3 residues: CASNSLSGVETQYF. The CDR3 bases are TGTGCCAGTAATTCCCTCTCGGGGGTAGAGACCCAGTACTTC. The rearrangement joins TRBV19 to TRBJ2-5; TRBD2 might be the D (6 bases). The germline CDR1 and CDR2 sequences are LNHDA and SQIVND (reference sequence). V lost 7 bases and J lost 4, with 16 bases in between. This CDR3 has 14 residues.

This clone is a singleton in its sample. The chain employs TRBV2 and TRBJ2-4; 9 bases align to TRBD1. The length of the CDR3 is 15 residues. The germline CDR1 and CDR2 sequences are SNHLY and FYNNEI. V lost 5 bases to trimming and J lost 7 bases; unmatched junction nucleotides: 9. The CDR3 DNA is TGTGCCAGCAGTTCCGGGACAGGGATCCTTAACATTCAGTACTTC. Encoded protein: CASSSGTGILNIQYF. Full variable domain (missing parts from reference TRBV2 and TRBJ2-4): EPEVTQTPSHQVTQMGQEVILRCVPISNHLYFYWYRQILGQKVEFLVSFYNNEISEKSEIFDDQFSVERPDGSNFTLKIRSTKLEDSAMYFCASSSGTGILNIQYFGAGTRLSVL.

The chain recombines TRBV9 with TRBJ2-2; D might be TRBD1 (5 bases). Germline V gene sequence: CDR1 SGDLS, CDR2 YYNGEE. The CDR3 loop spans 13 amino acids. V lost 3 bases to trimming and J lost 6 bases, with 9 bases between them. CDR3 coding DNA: TGTGCCAGCAGCGAGGCAGGGCCCGGGGAGCTGTTTTTT. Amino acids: CASSEAGPGELFF.

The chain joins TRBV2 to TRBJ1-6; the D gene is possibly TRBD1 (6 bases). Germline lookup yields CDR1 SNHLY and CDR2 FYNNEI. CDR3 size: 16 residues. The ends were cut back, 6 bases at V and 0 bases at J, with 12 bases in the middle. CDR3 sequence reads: CASRTDRSSYNSPLHF. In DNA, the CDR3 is TGTGCCAGCAGGACCGACAGGAGCTCCTATAATTCACCCCTCCACTTT.

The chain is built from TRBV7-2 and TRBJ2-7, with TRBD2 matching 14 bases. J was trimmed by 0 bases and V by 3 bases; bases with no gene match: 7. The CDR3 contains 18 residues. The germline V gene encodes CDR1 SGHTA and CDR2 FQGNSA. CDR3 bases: TGTGCCAGCAGCTTGGGACTAGCGGGGGCCGCGCTCTCCTACGAGCAGTACTTC. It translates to CASSLGLAGAALSYEQYF.

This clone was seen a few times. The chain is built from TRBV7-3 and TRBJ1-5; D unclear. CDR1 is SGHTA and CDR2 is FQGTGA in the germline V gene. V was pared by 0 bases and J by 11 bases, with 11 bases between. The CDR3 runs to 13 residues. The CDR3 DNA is TGTGCCAGCAGCTTAACGCTGGGCGGGGCCCAGCATTTT. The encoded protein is CASSLTLGGAQHF.

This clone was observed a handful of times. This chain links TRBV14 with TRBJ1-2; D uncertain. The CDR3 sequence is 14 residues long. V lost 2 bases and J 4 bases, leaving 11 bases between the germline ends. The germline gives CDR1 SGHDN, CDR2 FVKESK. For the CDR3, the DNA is TGTGCCAGCAGCCAAAATCGAGGTTCCTATGGCTACACCTTC. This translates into CASSQNRGSYGYTF.

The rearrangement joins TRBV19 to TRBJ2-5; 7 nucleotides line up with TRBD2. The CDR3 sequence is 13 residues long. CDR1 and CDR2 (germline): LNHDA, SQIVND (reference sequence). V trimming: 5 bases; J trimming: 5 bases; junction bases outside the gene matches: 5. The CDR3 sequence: CASSPGLVETQYF. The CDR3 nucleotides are TGTGCCAGTAGTCCCGGACTAGTCGAGACCCAGTACTTC.

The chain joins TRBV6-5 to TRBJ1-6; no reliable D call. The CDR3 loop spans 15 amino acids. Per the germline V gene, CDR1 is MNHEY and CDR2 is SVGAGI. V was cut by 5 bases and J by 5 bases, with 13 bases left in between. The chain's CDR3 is CASSPLESNNSPLHF. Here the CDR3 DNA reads TGTGCCAGCAGTCCGTTAGAGAGTAATAATTCACCCCTCCACTTT.

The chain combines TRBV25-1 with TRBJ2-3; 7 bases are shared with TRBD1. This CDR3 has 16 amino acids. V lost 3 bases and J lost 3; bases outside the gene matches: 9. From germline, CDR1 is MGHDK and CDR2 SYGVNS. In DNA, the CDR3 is TGTGCCAGCAGTGAGCCGTGGACAGGCGGGACAGATACGCAGTATTTT. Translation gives CASSEPWTGGTDTQYF.

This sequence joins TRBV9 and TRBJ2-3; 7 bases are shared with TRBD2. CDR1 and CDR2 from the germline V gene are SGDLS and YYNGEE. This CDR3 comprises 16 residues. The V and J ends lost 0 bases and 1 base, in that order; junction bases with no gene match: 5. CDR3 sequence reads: CASSVGWDYRTDTQYF. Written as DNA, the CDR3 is TGTGCCAGCAGCGTAGGGTGGGACTACCGCACAGATACGCAGTATTTT.

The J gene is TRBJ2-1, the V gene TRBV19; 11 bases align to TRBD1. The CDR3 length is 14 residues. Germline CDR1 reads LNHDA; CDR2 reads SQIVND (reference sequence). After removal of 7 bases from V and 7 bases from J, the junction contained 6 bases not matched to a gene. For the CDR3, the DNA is TGTGCCAGTATCGGACAGGGGGCGTCGAATGAGCAGTTCTTC. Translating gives CASIGQGASNEQFF.

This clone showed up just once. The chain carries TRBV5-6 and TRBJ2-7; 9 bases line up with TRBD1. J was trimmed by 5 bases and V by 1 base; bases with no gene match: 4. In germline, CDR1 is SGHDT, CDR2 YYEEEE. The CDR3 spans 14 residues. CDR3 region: CASSLSGTGNEQYF. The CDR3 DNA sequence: TGTGCCAGCAGCTTGTCCGGGACAGGGAACGAGCAGTACTTC.

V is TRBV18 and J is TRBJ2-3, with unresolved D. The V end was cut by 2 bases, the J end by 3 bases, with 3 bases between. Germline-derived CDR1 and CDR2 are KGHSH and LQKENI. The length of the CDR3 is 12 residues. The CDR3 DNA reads TGTGCCAGCTCACCAGCGACAGATACGCAGTATTTT. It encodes CASSPATDTQYF.

CDR3: CANRASGVVDNEQFF. In DNA, the CDR3 is TGTGCCAACCGGGCTAGCGGGGTGGTTGACAATGAGCAGTTCTTC. The chain recombines TRBV7-6 with TRBJ2-1, with 9 nucleotides matching TRBD2. This CDR3 spans 15 amino acids. Per germline, CDR1 SGHVS and CDR2 FNYEAQ. V lost 10 bases and J lost 5; bases outside the gene matches: 12.

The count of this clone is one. The CDR3 DNA is TGTGCCAGCAGTGGACAGGGACGAGGCTACACCTTC. It codes for CASSGQGRGYTF. The chain carries TRBV12-3 or TRBV12-4 and TRBJ1-2; TRBD1 matches at 8 bases. The junction had 4 bases not matched to a gene; V was cut back by 5 bases and J by 8 bases. The CDR3 runs 12 residues.

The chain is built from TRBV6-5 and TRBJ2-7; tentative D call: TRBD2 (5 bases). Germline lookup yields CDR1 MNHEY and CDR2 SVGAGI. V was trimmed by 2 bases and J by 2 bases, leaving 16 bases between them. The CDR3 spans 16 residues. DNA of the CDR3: TGTGCCAGCAGTTACCTTCGTTCGGGAACGACCTACGAGCAGTACTTC. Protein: CASSYLRSGTTYEQYF.

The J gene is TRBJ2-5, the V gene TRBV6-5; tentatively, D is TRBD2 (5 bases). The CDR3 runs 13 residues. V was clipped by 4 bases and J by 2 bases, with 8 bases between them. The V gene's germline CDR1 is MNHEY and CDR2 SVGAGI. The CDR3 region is CASSFSGQETQYF. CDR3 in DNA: TGTGCCAGCAGTTTCAGCGGACAAGAGACCCAGTACTTC.

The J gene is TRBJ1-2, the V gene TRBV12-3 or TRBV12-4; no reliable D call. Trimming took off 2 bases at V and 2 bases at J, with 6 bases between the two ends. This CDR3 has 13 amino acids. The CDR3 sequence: CASSLQKNYGYTF. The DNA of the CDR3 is TGTGCCAGCAGTTTACAGAAAAACTATGGCTACACCTTC.

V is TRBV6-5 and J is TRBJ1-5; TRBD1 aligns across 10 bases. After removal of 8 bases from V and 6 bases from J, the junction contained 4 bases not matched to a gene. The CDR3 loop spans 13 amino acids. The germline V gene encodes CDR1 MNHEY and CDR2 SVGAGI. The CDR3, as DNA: TGTGCCAGCTCAAGGACAGGGGGTCAGCCCCAGCATTTT. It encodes CASSRTGGQPQHF.

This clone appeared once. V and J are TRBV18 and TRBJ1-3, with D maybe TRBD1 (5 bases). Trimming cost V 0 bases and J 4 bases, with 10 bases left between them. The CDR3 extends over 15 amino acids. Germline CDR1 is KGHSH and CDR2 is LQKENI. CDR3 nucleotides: TGTGCCAGCTCACCACCCGCCAGGGCCGGAAACACCATATATTTT. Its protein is CASSPPARAGNTIYF.

The CDR3 DNA is TGTGCCGGTCGTCGGGGCCAAGAGACCCAGTACTTC. It specifies CAGRRGQETQYF. The chain employs TRBV6-6 and TRBJ2-5, with a weak D call TRBD2 (5 bases). Germline loops: CDR1 MNHNY, CDR2 SVGAGI (reference sequence). V lost 11 bases, J lost 1 base, and 11 bases lay in between. This CDR3 is built from 12 residues.

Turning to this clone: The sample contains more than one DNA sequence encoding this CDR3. CDR3 coding DNA: TGTGCCAGCTCACCGGCCCAAGAGACCCAGTACTTC. Its translation is CASSPAQETQYF. The chain has TRBV18 and TRBJ2-5; D is unclear. The CDR3 consists of 12 residues. The germline V and J ends were trimmed by 3 bases and 1 base, with 3 bases remaining between them. Germline values: CDR1 KGHSH, CDR2 LQKENI.